These T cell receptor beta chains were read from a single sample in a study of OX40 agonist ivuxolimab in advanced cancers. Repertoires were generated with immunoSEQ multiplex PCR, while TCRdb's copy carries only in-frame clones and drops some. In the table there are more than 7,000 clones, under 85% of which are singletons. Source: CD4+ or CD8+ T cells sorted from blood, taken in a trial of the OX40 agonist ivuxolimab. These receptors were taken from an adult with an advanced solid tumor such as melanoma, head and neck, liver or kidney cancer. Each CDR3 is given with its conserved first and last residue. The order of the fields is V gene, D gene, J gene, CDR3 protein. The D gene is left open where the match is weak.

>TRBV9|TRBD1|TRBJ1-1
CASNRGDEANTEAFF
>TRBV7-8|NA|TRBJ2-7
CASSLGNVYEQYF
>TRBV6-1|NA|TRBJ1-2
CASSEGRDGYTF
>TRBV18|TRBD1|TRBJ2-7
CASSPGTGSGEQYF
>TRBV9|TRBD1|TRBJ2-7
CASSLTGGEQYF
>TRBV2|NA|TRBJ2-2
CASSVRGWDGELFF
>TRBV4-3|TRBD2|TRBJ2-7
CASSQEGLAGKGEQYF
>TRBV6-1|NA|TRBJ1-5
CASSELGTGRLSNQPQHF
>TRBV9|TRBD2|TRBJ2-3
CASSPRTSGYTDTQYF
>TRBV9|NA|TRBJ1-4
CASSGELTGDNEKLFF
>TRBV28|NA|TRBJ2-7
CASRGGILYYEQYF
>TRBV2|NA|TRBJ2-7
CASREGSGWVYEQYF
>TRBV13|TRBD2|TRBJ2-5
CASSSSGTALETQYF
>TRBV7-9|TRBD1|TRBJ1-4
CASSSRDREGEKLFF
>TRBV11-3|TRBD2|NA
CASSLARTSGRFAYEQYF
>TRBV5-6|NA|TRBJ2-3
CASSLSMADTQYF
>TRBV27|TRBD1|TRBJ1-2
CASSSIQGIYGYTF
>TRBV6-5|NA|TRBJ2-7
CASRISYEQYF
>TRBV7-9|TRBD2|TRBJ2-3
CASSSPDKREGLYF
>TRBV7-3|NA|TRBJ2-2
CASRYIRGQKNTGELFF
>TRBV4-1|TRBD1|TRBJ2-2
CASSQAGGVTGELFF
>TRBV6-5|NA|TRBJ1-2
CASSLPDGGHTF
>TRBV5-6|TRBD1|TRBJ1-4
CASSLNYRDRYEKLFF
>TRBV5-1|TRBD2|TRBJ2-1
CASSFSGGIYNEQFF
>TRBV4-3|NA|TRBJ2-2
CASSHAEGPGELFF
>TRBV19|NA|TRBJ2-3
CASSIVVTDTQYF
>TRBV7-3|TRBD1|TRBJ2-6
CASSLGYRGLGANVLTF
>TRBV4-2|TRBD2|NA
CASSQDSGLAGNYEQYF
>TRBV6-9|NA|TRBJ1-1
CASSYSDRLNTEAFF
>TRBV7-9|NA|TRBJ1-5
CASSLDGFNQPQHF
>TRBV7-9|TRBD1|TRBJ1-1
CASSIDRGKAFF
>TRBV19|TRBD2|TRBJ2-1
CASSLTSGNEQFF
>TRBV6-5|NA|TRBJ2-2
CASSYFAGTTGELFF
>TRBV19|TRBD2|TRBJ2-7
CASGTTAEQYF
>TRBV11-1|NA|TRBJ2-3
CASASRGSSTDTQYF
>TRBV6-5|NA|TRBJ1-5
CASSISQVWPQHF
>TRBV14|NA|TRBJ1-6
CASSQASYSPLHF